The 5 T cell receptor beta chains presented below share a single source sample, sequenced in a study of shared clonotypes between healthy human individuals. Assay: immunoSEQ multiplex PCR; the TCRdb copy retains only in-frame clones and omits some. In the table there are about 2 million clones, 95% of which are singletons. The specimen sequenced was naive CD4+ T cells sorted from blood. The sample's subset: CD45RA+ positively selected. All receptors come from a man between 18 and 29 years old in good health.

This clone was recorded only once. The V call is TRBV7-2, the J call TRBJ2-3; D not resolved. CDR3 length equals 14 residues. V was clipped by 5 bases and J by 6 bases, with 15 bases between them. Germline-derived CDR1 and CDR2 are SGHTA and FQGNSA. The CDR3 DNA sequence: TGTGCCAGCAGCCTGCGTCGGCTTGTGGATACGCAGTATTTT. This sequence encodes CASSLRRLVDTQYF.

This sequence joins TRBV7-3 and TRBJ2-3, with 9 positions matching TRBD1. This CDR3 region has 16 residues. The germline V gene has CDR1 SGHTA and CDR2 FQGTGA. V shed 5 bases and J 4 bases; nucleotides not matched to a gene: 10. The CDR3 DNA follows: TGTGCCAGCAGCACCTCGGGACAGGGATGGCCAGATACGCAGTATTTT. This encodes CASSTSGQGWPDTQYF.

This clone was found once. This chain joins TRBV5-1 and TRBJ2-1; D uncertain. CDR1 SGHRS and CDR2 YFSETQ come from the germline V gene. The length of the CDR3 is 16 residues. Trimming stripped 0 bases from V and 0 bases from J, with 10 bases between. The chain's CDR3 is CASSLGPTDSYNEQFF. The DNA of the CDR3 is TGCGCCAGCAGCTTGGGGCCAACCGACTCCTACAATGAGCAGTTCTTC.

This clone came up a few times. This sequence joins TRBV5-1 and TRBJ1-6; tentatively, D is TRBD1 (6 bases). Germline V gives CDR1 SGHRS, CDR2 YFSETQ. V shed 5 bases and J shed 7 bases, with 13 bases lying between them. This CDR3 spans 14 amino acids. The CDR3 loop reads CASSSGANNSPLHF. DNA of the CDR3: TGCGCCAGCAGTTCAGGGGCCAACAATTCACCCCTCCACTTT.

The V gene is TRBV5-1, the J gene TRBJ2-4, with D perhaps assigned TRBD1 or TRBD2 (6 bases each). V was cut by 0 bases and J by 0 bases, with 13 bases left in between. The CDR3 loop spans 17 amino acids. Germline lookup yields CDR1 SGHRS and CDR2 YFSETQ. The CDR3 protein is CASSLASGGLAKNIQYF. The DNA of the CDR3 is TGCGCCAGCAGCTTGGCTTCCGGGGGCCTAGCCAAAAACATTCAGTACTTC.